These 14 T cell receptor beta chains originate from one sample sequenced in a study of blood T cell repertoires in COVID-19. Assay used: immunoSEQ multiplex PCR; TCRdb lists only in-frame clones, some missing. The table has 250,000 to 350,000 clones, roughly 87% seen once. The sequencing sample was made of PBMCs or T cells enriched from blood (not recorded which). Source of these receptors: a woman in her forties who had recovered from COVID-19.

The V call is TRBV9, the J call TRBJ2-3; D remains ambiguous. This CDR3 spans 14 amino acids. The germline V gene has CDR1 SGDLS and CDR2 YYNGEE. V lost 0 bases and J lost 2, with 7 bases in between. The CDR3 loop reads CASSVALYTDTQYF. The DNA for the CDR3 is TGTGCCAGCAGCGTAGCTCTTTACACAGATACGCAGTATTTT.

This sequence joins TRBV9 and TRBJ2-7; D unresolved. The CDR3 runs 12 residues. CDR1 is SGDLS, CDR2 YYNGEE, per germline. Deletions cut 0 bases from V and 2 bases from J, with 3 bases between. The CDR3 region has the DNA TGTGCCAGCAGCGTAGTCGCCTACGAGCAGTACTTC. As protein: CASSVVAYEQYF.

The chain joins TRBV6-5 to TRBJ2-1, with 9 positions matching TRBD2. CDR3 size: 15 residues. V dropped 6 bases and J dropped 5; count of bases not matched to a gene: 8. CDR1 MNHEY and CDR2 SVGAGI come from the germline V gene. The CDR3 here is CASRREGLINNEQFF. The CDR3, as DNA: TGTGCCAGCAGGCGGGAGGGCCTCATAAACAATGAGCAGTTCTTC.

The CDR3 loop reads CASSSSGTGNSPLHF. DNA of the CDR3: TGTGCCAGCTCCTCATCGGGGACAGGGAATTCACCCCTCCACTTT. The V gene is TRBV6-5, the J gene TRBJ1-6, with 9 bases lining up with TRBD1. Germline CDR1 reads MNHEY; CDR2 reads SVGAGI. V lost 8 bases to trimming and J lost 7 bases; unmatched junction nucleotides: 9. The CDR3 length is 15 residues.

The rearrangement uses TRBV6-5 and TRBJ1-1; D is unresolved. Germline lookup yields CDR1 MNHEY and CDR2 SVGAGI. Deletions cut 8 bases from V and 3 bases from J, with 16 bases between. The CDR3 loop spans 14 amino acids. The CDR3 DNA reads TGTGCCAGCTCCCTGTTCGGTACGGACACTGAAGCTTTCTTT. It yields the protein CASSLFGTDTEAFF.

The J gene is TRBJ2-2, the V gene TRBV19; a weak D match, TRBD2 (6 bases). The V gene lost 6 bases and the J gene lost 5 bases, with 16 bases spanning the gap. Germline V gene lookup returns CDR1 LNHDA and CDR2 SQIVND (reference sequence). There are 15 residues in the CDR3. The CDR3 DNA is TGTGCCAGTAGCGGAGCCGGGACTTCAACCGGGGAGCTGTTTTTT. Translating gives CASSGAGTSTGELFF.

This chain joins TRBV7-6 and TRBJ2-6, with TRBD1 as a possible D gene (5 bases). The CDR3 has 14 amino acids. Between the trimmed V and J ends, which lost 2 bases and 7 bases, there was a span of 9 bases. Germline V gene lookup returns CDR1 SGHVS and CDR2 FNYEAQ. The DNA of the CDR3 is TGTGCCAGCAGCTTATCTCAGGGTGCCAACGTCCTGACTTTC. Its protein product is CASSLSQGANVLTF.

This chain uses TRBV6-1 with TRBJ1-5; D is unresolved. The CDR3 runs to 17 residues. The germline V and J ends were trimmed by 0 bases and 0 bases, with 12 bases remaining between them. Germline V gene sequence: CDR1 MNHNS, CDR2 SASEGT. The CDR3 nucleotides read TGTGCCAGCAGTGAAGCGGCAGGAGGGTATAGCAATCAGCCCCAGCATTTT. Amino acid sequence: CASSEAAGGYSNQPQHF.

In DNA, the CDR3 is TGTGCCAGCAGCCCTCTCCTACGGACAGCCCCCTACGAGCAGTACTTC. It yields the protein CASSPLLRTAPYEQYF. V is TRBV7-9 and J is TRBJ2-7; D may be TRBD1 (6 bases). Trimming removed 5 bases from V and 2 bases from J, with 19 bases in between. This CDR3 is 16 amino acids long. CDR1 is SEHNR, CDR2 FQNEAQ, per germline (reference sequence).

The V and J genes are TRBV12-3 or TRBV12-4 and TRBJ1-2; 9 bases line up with TRBD1. This CDR3 has 13 amino acids. The J segment lost 4 bases and the V segment lost 7 bases, leaving 4 bases of the junction unmatched. The CDR3 reads CASITGGAYGYTF. As DNA, the CDR3 is TGTGCCAGCATTACAGGGGGCGCCTATGGCTACACCTTC.

The CDR3 DNA reads as TGTGCCAGCAGCCCCGAAGGGGCGAAACCCAATCAGCCCCAGCATTTT. Protein product: CASSPEGAKPNQPQHF. The V call is TRBV2, the J call TRBJ1-5, with D possibly TRBD1 on 5 matching bases. Trimming removed 6 bases from V and 3 bases from J, with 18 bases in between. This CDR3 has 16 residues. The germline CDR1 and CDR2 sequences are SNHLY and FYNNEI.

The genes are TRBV19 and TRBJ2-1, with 9 bases lining up with TRBD2. CDR1 and CDR2 from the germline V gene are LNHDA and SQIVND (reference sequence). V shed 9 bases, J shed 7 bases, and the junction held 7 bases outside the gene matches. The CDR3 covers 13 residues. DNA for the CDR3: TGTGCCAGCCCAGCGGGAGGATGGAATGAGCAGTTCTTC. Its translation is CASPAGGWNEQFF. Filled out from reference TRBV19 and TRBJ2-1, the complete variable domain reads DGGITQSPKYLFRKEGQNVTLSCEQNLNHDAMYWYRQDPGQGLRLIYYSQIVNDFQKGDIAEGYSVSREKKESFPLTVTSAQKNPTAFYLCASPAGGWNEQFFGPGTRLTVL.

The rearrangement uses TRBV5-4 and TRBJ2-1; 7 positions agree with TRBD2. The CDR3 sequence is 17 residues long. Germline CDR1 and CDR2: SGHNT and YYREEE (reference sequence). The J segment lost 4 bases and the V segment lost 0 bases, leaving 10 bases of the junction unmatched. This chain's CDR3 is CASSLGGGLVIYNEQFF. The CDR3 bases are TGTGCCAGCAGCTTGGGGGGGGGTCTGGTCATTTACAATGAGCAGTTCTTC.

The CDR3 region is CASSQTGGRGSNQPQHF. As DNA, the CDR3 is TGTGCCAGCTCACAGACAGGGGGCCGGGGGAGCAATCAGCCCCAGCATTTT. The chain couples TRBV18 to TRBJ1-5; TRBD1 aligns across 10 bases. Germline V gives CDR1 KGHSH, CDR2 LQKENI. CDR3 size: 17 residues. With V trimmed by 4 bases and J by 1 base, 7 bases remained unmatched. Drawing the rest from reference TRBV18 and TRBJ1-5, the complete variable domain is NAGVMQNPRHLVRRRGQEARLRCSPMKGHSHVYWYRQLPEEGLKFMVYLQKENIIDESGMPKERFSAEFPKEGPSILRIQQVVRGDSAAYFCASSQTGGRGSNQPQHFGDGTRLSIL.